One and the same sample provided the 22 T cell receptor beta chains below, sequenced in a study of OX40 agonist ivuxolimab in advanced cancers. Using immunoSEQ multiplex PCR, the repertoire was profiled, and TCRdb retains in-frame clones only, with some absent. The data contain tens of thousands of clones, around nine tenths of them seen just once; the ten biggest clones take up 0.3% to 0.35%. Sample: CD4+ or CD8+ T cells sorted from blood, taken in a trial of the OX40 agonist ivuxolimab. These receptors all come from an adult with an advanced solid tumor such as melanoma, head and neck, liver or kidney cancer.

This clone came up once. This sequence joins TRBV11-3 and TRBJ2-7, with D possibly TRBD1 on 5 matching bases. This CDR3 has 13 amino acids. The germline CDR1 and CDR2 sequences are SGHNT and YENEEA. V lost 5 bases and J 6 bases, leaving 14 bases between the germline ends. CDR3 sequence (DNA): TGTGCCAGCAGCCCCCGGCAGGGTCTCGAGCAGTACTTC. Amino acid sequence: CASSPRQGLEQYF.

The J gene is TRBJ2-2, the V gene TRBV15, with 15 bases identical to TRBD2. Germline CDR1 LNHNV, CDR2 YYDKDF (reference sequence). This CDR3 region has 17 residues. The ends lost 5 bases at V and 4 bases at J; junction bases unmatched: 5. The CDR3 protein is CATSEGLAGGPTGELFF. The CDR3 DNA is TGTGCCACCAGCGAGGGACTAGCGGGGGGCCCCACCGGGGAGCTGTTTTTT.

The genes are TRBV6-1 and TRBJ1-5, with D perhaps TRBD1 (6 bases). Trimming cost V 0 bases and J 10 bases, with 10 bases left between them. The CDR3 spans 13 residues. Germline CDR1 and CDR2: MNHNS and SASEGT. The CDR3 nucleotides are TGTGCCAGCAGTGAAGCAATCAGGGGACCCCAGCATTTT. This encodes CASSEAIRGPQHF.

V usage is TRBV11-3 and J usage is TRBJ2-2; TRBD2 matches at 12 bases. The CDR3 loop spans 19 amino acids. Losses at the gene ends were 4 bases for V and 2 bases for J; bases not matched to a gene: 11. Germline CDR1 reads SGHNT; CDR2 reads YENEEA. CDR3 loop: CASSSHPSGLAGNTGELFF. The CDR3 nucleotides are TGTGCCAGCAGCTCCCATCCGAGTGGACTAGCGGGAAACACCGGGGAGCTGTTTTTT.

The chain uses TRBV6-1 and TRBJ1-1; tentatively, D is TRBD1 (5 bases). Trimming pared 1 base from V and 0 bases from J, leaving 9 bases between. The CDR3 is 15 residues long. In germline, CDR1 is MNHNS, CDR2 SASEGT. The CDR3 DNA sequence: TGTGCCAGCAGTGAAGGGGCAGGGCTGAACACTGAAGCTTTCTTT. Encoded protein: CASSEGAGLNTEAFF.

The chain employs TRBV6-5 and TRBJ1-6; D ambiguous. Germline V CDR1 and CDR2: MNHEY, SVGAGI. With 5 bases removed from V and 4 bases from J, the gap between germline ends came to 6 bases. The CDR3 totals 13 residues. CDR3 region: CASSGSYNSPLHF. DNA of the CDR3: TGTGCCAGCAGTGGATCTTATAATTCACCCCTCCACTTT.

The chain has TRBV6-5 and TRBJ2-1; D is uncertain. The length of the CDR3 is 15 residues. Per the germline V gene, CDR1 is MNHEY and CDR2 is SVGAGI. The V and J ends lost 4 bases and 0 bases respectively, with 10 bases between them. CDR3 residues: CASSSPQISYNEQFF. The CDR3 DNA sequence: TGTGCCAGCAGTTCCCCCCAAATCTCCTACAATGAGCAGTTCTTC.

The chain couples TRBV5-1 to TRBJ2-7; D may be TRBD1 or TRBD2 (6 bases each). Trimming took 4 bases from V and 3 from J, leaving 14 bases between them. The germline gives CDR1 SGHRS, CDR2 YFSETQ. The CDR3 consists of 14 residues. CDR3 nucleotide sequence: TGCGCCAGCAGCCGAGACGGGGGCAGCTACGAGCAGTACTTC. Amino acids: CASSRDGGSYEQYF.

This chain uses TRBV18 with TRBJ2-7; 9 bases are shared with TRBD1. With V trimmed by 3 bases and J by 2 bases, 5 bases remained unmatched. The germline V gene has CDR1 KGHSH and CDR2 LQKENI. The CDR3 covers 15 residues. The DNA of the CDR3 is TGTGCCAGCTCACCTGACCGGGACAGGGCCTACGAGCAGTACTTC. Protein sequence: CASSPDRDRAYEQYF.

This chain joins TRBV10-3 and TRBJ2-1, with 8 bases fitting TRBD1. Germline trimming cut 5 bases from V and 2 bases from J; bases unmatched to any gene: 8. CDR1 ENHRY and CDR2 SYGVKD come from the germline V gene. This CDR3 region has 16 residues. The CDR3 DNA reads as TGTGCCATCAGTTCCTCCCTGACAGGGGCCTACAATGAGCAGTTCTTC. Its translation is CAISSSLTGAYNEQFF.

The chain links TRBV5-4 to TRBJ2-2; 12 bases align to TRBD2. The germline gives CDR1 SGHNT, CDR2 YYREEE (reference sequence). V dropped 3 bases and J dropped 7; count of bases not matched to a gene: 1. The CDR3 loop spans 14 amino acids. The CDR3 region has the DNA TGTGCCAGCAGCTGGACTAGCGGGGACGGGGAGCTGTTTTTT. Protein sequence: CASSWTSGDGELFF.

This chain links TRBV7-2 with TRBJ2-7; unclear D gene. This CDR3 spans 13 amino acids. Trimming shortened V by 2 bases and J by 3 bases, and 8 bases separated the two germline ends. Germline V gene lookup returns CDR1 SGHTA and CDR2 FQGNSA. The CDR3 sequence: CASSLQVRYEQYF. Written as DNA, the CDR3 is TGTGCCAGCAGCTTACAGGTCCGCTACGAGCAGTACTTC.

This clone was detected only a few times. This chain uses TRBV5-6 with TRBJ1-5, with 7 bases fitting TRBD1. V lost 0 bases and J lost 0; bases outside the gene matches: 3. Germline CDR1 is SGHDT and CDR2 is YYEEEE. The CDR3 loop spans 16 amino acids. The CDR3 sequence: CASSLGGTASNQPQHF. CDR3 bases: TGTGCCAGCAGCTTGGGTGGGACAGCTAGCAATCAGCCCCAGCATTTT. Full variable domain (outside the CDR3, taken from reference TRBV5-6 and TRBJ1-5): DAGVTQSPTHLIKTRGQQVTLRCSPKSGHDTVSWYQQALGQGPQFIFQYYEEEERQRGNFPDRFSGHQFPNYSSELNVNALLLGDSALYLCASSLGGTASNQPQHFGDGTRLSIL.

The chain couples TRBV5-1 to TRBJ1-2, with D maybe TRBD1 (6 bases). CDR1 is SGHRS, CDR2 YFSETQ, per germline. V lost 0 bases and J 2 bases, leaving 11 bases between the germline ends. This CDR3 is 15 amino acids long. CDR3 coding DNA: TGCGCCAGCAGCTTGGGATCTACAGGGAACTATGGCTACACCTTC. Translated: CASSLGSTGNYGYTF.

The V and J genes are TRBV6-5 and TRBJ1-6, with 7 positions matching TRBD1. Germline CDR1 MNHEY, CDR2 SVGAGI. The V segment lost 7 bases and the J segment 7 bases; nucleotides outside the gene matches: 10. The CDR3 spans 15 residues. CDR3 amino acids: CASIPGDRDNSPLHF. CDR3 DNA: TGTGCCAGCATACCTGGAGACAGGGACAATTCACCCCTCCACTTT.

The CDR3, as DNA: TGTGCCAGCAGTGAAGGACTAGATTTAGCCAAAAACATTCAGTACTTC. As protein: CASSEGLDLAKNIQYF. V is TRBV6-1 and J is TRBJ2-4; the D gene is possibly TRBD2 (6 bases). V dropped 1 base and J dropped 0 bases, with 10 bases sitting between them. Germline lookup yields CDR1 MNHNS and CDR2 SASEGT. This CDR3 region has 16 residues.

This chain links TRBV7-9 with TRBJ1-2; 9 nucleotides line up with TRBD1. The V gene's germline CDR1 is SEHNR and CDR2 FQNEAQ (reference sequence). V dropped 10 bases and J dropped 7; count of bases not matched to a gene: 13. The CDR3 is 14 residues long. In DNA form, the CDR3 reads TGTGCCATCAACGACAGGGGGGCAGGAGGTGGCTACACCTTC. It specifies CAINDRGAGGGYTF.

The J gene is TRBJ2-1, the V gene TRBV7-9; the match to TRBD1 covers 7 bases. Trimming took 5 bases from V and 7 from J; bases not matched to a gene: 5. This CDR3 has 13 residues. Germline-derived CDR1 and CDR2 are SEHNR and FQNEAQ (reference sequence). The CDR3 DNA is TGTGCCAGCAGCCCACAGGGGACGAATGAGCAGTTCTTC. Encoded protein: CASSPQGTNEQFF.

This clone was counted between two and nine times. The gene calls are TRBV6-1 and TRBJ1-5, with 10 nucleotides matching TRBD1. This CDR3 is built from 15 residues. Germline V lookup: CDR1 MNHNS, CDR2 SASEGT. J gave up 1 base and V 4 bases, and 1 base lay outside the gene matches. In nucleotides, the CDR3 is TGTGCCAGCAGTGGACAGGGGGCGAGCAATCAGCCCCAGCATTTT. Translated, it gives CASSGQGASNQPQHF.

The chain is built from TRBV19 and TRBJ1-2, with TRBD1 matching over 10 bases. Germline V CDR1 and CDR2: LNHDA, SQIVND (reference sequence). V gave up 1 base and J gave up 5 bases; unmatched junction bases: 1. There are 14 residues in the CDR3. The CDR3, as DNA: TGTGCCAGTAGTATAGGACAGGGGGCTTATGGCTACACCTTC. It codes for CASSIGQGAYGYTF.

V usage is TRBV6-6 and J usage is TRBJ1-2; tentatively, D is TRBD1 (5 bases). The CDR3 sequence is 14 residues long. Trimming removed 5 bases at V and 4 bases at J, with 14 bases between. Germline assignment: CDR1 MNHNY and CDR2 SVGAGI (reference sequence). The CDR3 bases are TGTGCCAGCAGTCCTCCGACAGTGGGCTATGGCTACACCTTC. Translating it yields CASSPPTVGYGYTF.

The chain uses TRBV7-6 and TRBJ2-5; D tentatively fits TRBD1 or TRBD2 (5 bases each). The CDR3 is made up of 15 amino acids. Per germline, CDR1 SGHVS and CDR2 FNYEAQ. The V end was cut by 5 bases, the J end by 0 bases, with 13 bases between. CDR3 loop: CASSPPGRDQETQYF. The CDR3 DNA sequence: TGTGCCAGCAGCCCCCCGGGACGGGACCAAGAGACCCAGTACTTC.